A selection of T cell receptor beta chains follows, all from one sample in a study of cytomegalovirus exposure and HLA in healthy donors. Repertoires were generated with immunoSEQ multiplex PCR, while TCRdb's copy carries only in-frame clones and drops some. The data show around 180,000 clones, roughly four fifths seen once. The material sequenced was PBMCs. These receptors came from a man aged 18 to 29 in good health and CMV-seronegative. Each CDR3 is given with its conserved first and last residue. D genes are given only for firm matches. Some rows have no size entry. The others give once, few or many, or a class for an expanded clone.

TRBJ1-1,TRBV5-1,few,NA,CASSSEGLNTEAFF,TGCGCCAGCAGCTCAGAGGGTCTGAACACTGAAGCTTTCTTT
TRBJ2-1,TRBV5-1,NA,NA,CASSSSYQDYNEQFF,TGCGCCAGCAGCTCTTCTTACCAGGACTACAATGAGCAGTTCTTC
TRBJ2-7,TRBV7-8,NA,NA,CASSGLNYEQYF,TGTGCCAGCAGTGGACTCAATTACGAGCAGTACTTC
TRBJ1-5,TRBV18,NA,NA,CASSPEGGQPQHF,TGTGCCAGCTCACCAGAGGGGGGGCAGCCCCAGCATTTT
TRBJ1-1,TRBV6-1,few,NA,CASSARGQRMNTEAFF,TGTGCCAGCAGTGCCCGTGGACAGCGAATGAACACTGAAGCTTTCTTT
TRBJ2-7,TRBV6-5,NA,TRBD2,CASSYSKGGSSYEQYF,TGTGCCAGCAGTTACTCGAAGGGCGGGAGCTCCTACGAGCAGTACTTC
TRBJ2-3,TRBV4-2,NA,NA,CASSQRPPADTQYF,TGTGCCAGCAGCCAGAGGCCCCCCGCAGATACGCAGTATTTT
TRBJ2-7,TRBV7-9,NA,NA,CSSSLVVYEQYF,TGTTCCAGCAGCTTAGTTGTATACGAGCAGTACTTC
TRBJ1-2,TRBV5-1,NA,NA,CASSRIQGNNYGYTF,TGCGCCAGCAGCAGAATACAGGGAAATAACTATGGCTACACCTTC
TRBJ2-3,TRBV4-1,few,NA,CASSQEGTSTDTQYF,TGCGCCAGCAGCCAAGAAGGGACTAGCACAGATACGCAGTATTTT
TRBJ2-5,TRBV7-9,NA,NA,CASSLREETQYF,TGTGCCAGCAGCTTACGGGAAGAGACCCAGTACTTC
TRBJ2-2,TRBV9,NA,TRBD2,CASSPSGANTGELFF,TGTGCCAGCAGCCCTAGCGGGGCGAACACCGGGGAGCTGTTTTTT
TRBJ2-5,TRBV5-1,NA,TRBD2,CASSLPERGGETQYF,TGCGCCAGCAGCCTCCCGGAGCGGGGGGGGGAGACCCAGTACTTC
TRBJ2-7,TRBV4-2,NA,NA,CASSQDSGLGEQYF,TGTGCCAGCAGCCAAGATTCGGGTTTGGGCGAGCAGTACTTC
TRBJ2-7,TRBV5-1,NA,TRBD1,CASSPNRDSINEQYF,TGCGCCAGCAGCCCGAACCGGGACAGTATCAACGAGCAGTACTTC